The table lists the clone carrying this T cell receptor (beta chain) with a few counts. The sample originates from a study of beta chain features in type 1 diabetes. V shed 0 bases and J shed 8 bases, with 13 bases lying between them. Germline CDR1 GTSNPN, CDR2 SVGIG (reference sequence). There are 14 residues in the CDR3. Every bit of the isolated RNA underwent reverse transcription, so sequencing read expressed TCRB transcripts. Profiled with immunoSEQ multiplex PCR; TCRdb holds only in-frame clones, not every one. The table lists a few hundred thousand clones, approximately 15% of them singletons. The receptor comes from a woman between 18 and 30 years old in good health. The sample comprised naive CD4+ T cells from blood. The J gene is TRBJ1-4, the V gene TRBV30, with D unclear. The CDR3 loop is CAWSVPGLEEKLFF. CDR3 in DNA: TGTGCCTGGAGTGTACCGGGGTTGGAGGAAAAACTGTTTTTT.